Listed below are T cell receptor beta chains from one sample, sequenced in a study of T cells in Graves' hyperthyroidism and ophthalmopathy. TCRdb re-called the multiplex PCR reads through MiXCR, storing one row per CDR3 protein. The sample contains 530,000 or so distinct CDR3 sequences, about a sixth of which appear only once. The specimen was blood. The receptors were gathered from a woman under 30 with Graves' ophthalmopathy. The CDR3 runs from the conserved cysteine through the conserved F or W. The D gene is left open where the match is weak. Some rows have no size entry. The others give once, few or many, or a class for an expanded clone.

J	size	length	V	D	DNA	CDR3
TRBJ1-4	few	14	TRBV7-2	-	TGTGCCAGCAGCTTAGATAGCGGAGATGAAAAACTGTTTTTT	CASSLDSGDEKLFF
TRBJ2-7	many	13	TRBV5-1	-	TGCGCCAGCAGTTGGGGGGGCAGCTACGAGCAGTACTTC	CASSWGGSYEQYF
TRBJ2-7	-	15	TRBV19	-	TGTGCCAGCACCCCAGCGGCGGATAGCTCCTACGAGCAGTACTTC	CASTPAADSSYEQYF
TRBJ1-1	many	14	TRBV6-2/TRBV6-3	-	TGTGCCAGCAGTTACGGGCGGGGGAACACTGAAGCTTTCTTT	CASSYGRGNTEAFF
TRBJ1-1	many	13	TRBV28	-	TGTGCCAGCAGTGAGGGGTGGGACACTGAAGCTTTCTTT	CASSEGWDTEAFF
TRBJ1-5	few	15	TRBV4-2	-	TGTGCCAGCAGCCAAGATCCACAGGAGAATCAGCCCCAGCATTTT	CASSQDPQENQPQHF
TRBJ1-2	many	14	TRBV3-1	TRBD1	TGTGCCAGCAGCAGTGGGGACAGGGGATTTGGCTACACCTTC	CASSSGDRGFGYTF
TRBJ1-2	-	14	TRBV6-2/TRBV6-3	-	TGTGCCAGCAGTTACCCTGCGCGGAACTATGGCTACACCTTC	CASSYPARNYGYTF
TRBJ1-4	few	15	TRBV7-8	TRBD1	TGTGCCAGCAGCCGAAACAGGGGAACTAATGAAAAACTGTTTTTT	CASSRNRGTNEKLFF
TRBJ2-5	-	14	TRBV6-1	-	TGTGCCAGCAGCCGGTTGAGGGTCGGGGAGACCCAGTACTTC	CASSRLRVGETQYF
TRBJ1-3	-	14	TRBV6-1	-	TGTGCCAGCAGGCCGGGAAGCTCTGGAAACACCATATATTTT	CASRPGSSGNTIYF
TRBJ1-2	few	15	TRBV6-2/TRBV6-3	-	TGTGCCAGCAGCCGGACTAATAGGGGAGACTATGGCTACACCTTC	CASSRTNRGDYGYTF
TRBJ1-1	medium-sized	14	TRBV2	TRBD1	TGTGCCAGCAAGCCGACAGGGCGGAACACTGAAGCTTTCTTT	CASKPTGRNTEAFF
TRBJ2-2	many	12	TRBV7-3	-	TGTGCCAGCAGCCCCGGTGGGGGGGAGCTGTTTTTT	CASSPGGGELFF
TRBJ2-3	many	16	TRBV5-1	TRBD2	TGCGCCAGCAGCTCCCCGGGACTAGCGGTAGCAGATACGCAGTATTTT	CASSSPGLAVADTQYF
TRBJ2-1	many	14	TRBV12-3/TRBV12-4	-	TGTGCCAGCAGAGAGGCAGGGACCCGGTATGAGCAGTTCTTC	CASREAGTRYEQFF
TRBJ1-5	-	15	TRBV28	-	TGTGCCAGCGAGTCTCCAGGGTTTTTTAATCAGCCCCAGCATTTT	CASESPGFFNQPQHF
TRBJ2-2	many	15	TRBV30	-	TGTGCCTGGAGGCTGGCAAACGCGAACACCGGGGAGCTGTTTTTT	CAWRLANANTGELFF
TRBJ1-4	few	15	TRBV9	-	TGTGCCAGCAGCGTAGCGCACGGACCTAATGAAAAACTGTTTTTT	CASSVAHGPNEKLFF
TRBJ2-7	-	17	TRBV5-1	-	TGCGCCAGCAGCCCCGACCCCGGGACACTCCACTCCTACGAGCAGTACTTC	CASSPDPGTLHSYEQYF
TRBJ1-2	few	13	TRBV9	-	TGTGCCAGCAGCGTAGAAACAGCATATGGCTACACCTTC	CASSVETAYGYTF
TRBJ2-1	many	17	TRBV12-3/TRBV12-4	-	TGTGCCAGCAGGGGGGCTTTAGGTGGGGGGCAGGACAATGAGCAGTTCTTC	CASRGALGGGQDNEQFF
TRBJ2-3	many	15	TRBV12-3/TRBV12-4	TRBD2	TGTGCCAGCAGTTTCTGGCGGGGGGGCACGGATACGCAGTATTTT	CASSFWRGGTDTQYF
TRBJ1-2	few	13	TRBV28	-	TGTGCCAGCAACGGTGGCAGGGTCAATGGCTACACCTTC	CASNGGRVNGYTF
TRBJ2-1	-	15	TRBV6-1	-	TGTGCCAGCAGTGACAGGGACCTATCCTACAATGAGCAGTTCTTC	CASSDRDLSYNEQFF
TRBJ2-7	few	15	TRBV5-5	TRBD1	TGTGCCAGCAGCTGGGAGGTTGACAGGGGGCACGAGCAGTACTTC	CASSWEVDRGHEQYF
TRBJ1-2	-	13	TRBV20-1	-	TGCAGTGCTCACTCAGGGACCGACTATGGCTACACCTTC	CSAHSGTDYGYTF
TRBJ1-1	-	15	TRBV20-1	-	TGCAGTGCTGCTGGTCCGACAGGTCATGTGACTGAAGCTTTCTTT	CSAAGPTGHVTEAFF
TRBJ2-1	many	16	TRBV28	TRBD1	TGTGCCAGCAGTTTATCCCAGGGACAGGGGGTCACTGAGCAGTTCTTC	CASSLSQGQGVTEQFF
TRBJ2-7	-	16	TRBV27	TRBD2	TGTGCCAGCAGTCCCTTGACTAGCGCGACAAACTACGAGCAGTACTTC	CASSPLTSATNYEQYF